This TCR beta chain is drawn from a study of CD8 T cells in ankylosing spondylitis. The sample holds a few counts of this clonotype. Antigen: not known. From germline, CDR1 is SGHVS and CDR2 FNYEAQ. The CDR3 consists of 15 residues. V lost 5 bases and J 6 bases, leaving 20 bases between the germline ends. TCRdb redid the calling of the 5' RACE reads with MiXCR, one entry per CDR3 protein. The sample carries approximately 140,000 distinct CDR3 sequences, about a tenth recorded once. Study conclusions and caveats: A TCR beta motif of under ten highly homologous variants seemed to mark ankylosing spondylitis blood. Clones linked to disease were reported to show significant enrichment in matched ankylosing spondylitis synovial fluid.

This clonotype originated in a male donor with ankylosing spondylitis or in good health (not recorded which). Sequencing used blood, either unsorted or a sorted T cell fraction (not recorded which). V is TRBV7-6 and J is TRBJ2-7; a possible D gene is TRBD1 (6 bases). The DNA of the CDR3 is TGTGCCAGCAGCCTTATCTCTGGACAGAACCGCGAGCAGTACTTC. Translation: CASSLISGQNREQYF. Based on the CDR3 plus reference TRBV7-6 and TRBJ2-7, the full variable domain is GAGVSQSPRYKVTKRGQDVALRCDPISGHVSLYWYRQALGQGPEFLTYFNYEAQQDKSGLPNDRFSAERPEGSISTLTIQRTEQRDSAMYRCASSLISGQNREQYFGPGTRLTVT.